This T cell receptor (beta chain) originates from a study of blood T cell repertoires in COVID-19. Study-wide context: In each case, the material was cDNA or gDNA derived from T cells, B-cell-depleted T cells, or PBMCs.

Between the trimmed V and J ends, which lost 5 bases and 1 base, there was a span of 15 bases. Germline assignment: CDR1 MNHEY and CDR2 SVGEGT. The CDR3 has 16 amino acids. Clones were read by immunoSEQ multiplex PCR, and TCRdb kept only the in-frame ones, dropping some. The data show 90,000 to 130,000 clones, about 89% seen once. This clone has a single count. This sequence originates from a man aged 40-50 years with acute or convalescent COVID-19. Input material: peripheral blood. The chain joins TRBV6-2 or TRBV6-3 to TRBJ1-5; a possible D gene is TRBD1 (6 bases). The CDR3: CASSPYGQFSNQPQHF. The CDR3, as DNA: TGTGCCAGCAGTCCCTACGGACAGTTCAGCAATCAGCCCCAGCATTTT.